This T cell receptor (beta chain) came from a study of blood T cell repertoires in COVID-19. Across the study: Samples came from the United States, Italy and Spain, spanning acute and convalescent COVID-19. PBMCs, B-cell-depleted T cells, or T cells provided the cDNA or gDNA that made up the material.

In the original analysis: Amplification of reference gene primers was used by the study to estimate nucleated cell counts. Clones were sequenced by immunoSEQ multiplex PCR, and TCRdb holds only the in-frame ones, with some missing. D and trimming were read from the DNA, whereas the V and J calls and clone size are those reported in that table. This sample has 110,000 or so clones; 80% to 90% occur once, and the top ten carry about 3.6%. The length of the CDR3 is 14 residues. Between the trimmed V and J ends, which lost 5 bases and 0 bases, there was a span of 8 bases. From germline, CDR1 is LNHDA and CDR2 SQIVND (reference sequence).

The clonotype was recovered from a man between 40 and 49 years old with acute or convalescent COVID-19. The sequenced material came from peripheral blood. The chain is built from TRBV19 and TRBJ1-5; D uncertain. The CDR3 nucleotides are TGTGCCAGTAGTCCGGGGTTTAGCAATCAGCCCCAGCATTTT. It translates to CASSPGFSNQPQHF.